This entry concerns a single TCR beta chain. This CDR3 has 15 amino acids. After removal of 2 bases from V and 6 bases from J, the junction contained 4 bases not matched to a gene. Germline V gene data show CDR1 as KGHDR and CDR2 as SFDVKD. The sample originates from a study of blood T cell repertoires in COVID-19. As originally analysed: Reference gene primer amplification gave nucleated cell count estimates. Measured with immunoSEQ multiplex PCR; TCRdb has only the in-frame clones, and not every one. V and J calls and clone size are given by that table; D and trimming were obtained from the DNA. The sample contains approximately 350,000 clones, 80% to 90% of which appear only once. Recruitment covered about two dozen US areas and drew participants whose ages spanned roughly 18 to 100 years. Which cohort a participant joined came from the clinical history participants gave. Cohort 3 recovered donors had two negative PCRs, clearance, or symptom resolution.

The chain is built from TRBV24-1 and TRBJ1-4; 8 bases match TRBD1. This sequence was found in a man aged 18 to 30 who had recovered from COVID-19. Sequencing was carried out using PBMCs or T cells enriched from blood (not recorded which). Written as DNA, the CDR3 is TGTGCCACCAGTGATTCAGGGGGCTCTGATGAAAAACTGTTTTTT. Its protein product is CATSDSGGSDEKLFF.